These T cell receptor beta chains were read from a single sample in a study of blood T cell repertoires in COVID-19. Assay used: immunoSEQ multiplex PCR; TCRdb lists only in-frame clones, some missing. Among 120,000 or so clones listed, 65% to 80% were seen once. Sequenced: peripheral blood. The receptors stem from a man aged 45-65 years with acute or convalescent COVID-19. Each CDR3 is given with its conserved first and last residue. A D gene is named only where the DNA matches it firmly. Size is stated for part of the rows, as once, few or many counts, or as a class when the clone is expanded.

clone size	D gene	V gene	J gene	CDR3 DNA	CDR3 protein
-	-	TRBV6-5	TRBJ1-6	TGTGCCAGCAGGACGGTAACAGGGTTGCATTCACCCCTCCACTTT	CASRTVTGLHSPLHF
few	TRBD2	TRBV7-2	TRBJ2-5	TGTGCCAGAGCCAGCGGGGGTGGGAAGACCCAGTACTTC	CARASGGGKTQYF
-	TRBD2	TRBV5-4	TRBJ2-3	TGTGCCAGCAGCCAGGAACTAGCGCCGGGGACAGATACGCAGTATTTT	CASSQELAPGTDTQYF
-	-	TRBV7-2	TRBJ1-4	TGTGCCAGCAGCTTAGGCCGGGTTAATGAAAAACTGTTTTTT	CASSLGRVNEKLFF
-	-	TRBV2	TRBJ1-5	TGTGCCAGCAGCCCACAGGGTCAGCCCCAGCATTTT	CASSPQGQPQHF
-	-	TRBV24-1	TRBJ1-1	TGTGCCACCAGACTCGGAGTGAACACTGAAGCTTTCTTT	CATRLGVNTEAFF
-	-	TRBV5-4	TRBJ2-7	TGTGCCAGCAGCTTGAGGCAGGGCTTCCACGAGCAGTACTTC	CASSLRQGFHEQYF
few	-	TRBV18	TRBJ1-6	TGTGCCAGCCCGGAGTACAGGGACCTACTGAGCTCCTATAATTCACCCCTCCACTTT	CASPEYRDLLSSYNSPLHF
-	-	TRBV5-1	TRBJ1-2	TGCGCCAGCAGCCCATGGAGGGACGGGAACTATGGCTACACCTTC	CASSPWRDGNYGYTF
-	-	TRBV5-1	TRBJ2-7	TGCGCCAGCAGCTTGGGTCTCACAGGCTACGAGCAGTACTTC	CASSLGLTGYEQYF
once	TRBD1	TRBV19	TRBJ2-2	TGTGCCAGTACCCCAGGGGCAGGGGGCGTTTACCGGGAGCTGTTTTTT	CASTPGAGGVYRELFF
many	-	TRBV2	TRBJ2-3	TGTGCCACCCAAGGGGCGACGGACCTTCGTACGCAGTATTTT	CATQGATDLRTQYF
-	TRBD2	TRBV11-2	TRBJ2-7	TGTGCCAGCAGCTCCCAGCGGGGGGTATCTTACGAGCAGTACTTC	CASSSQRGVSYEQYF
-	TRBD1	TRBV5-4	TRBJ1-4	TGTGCCAGCAGCCGAGAGGGACAGGGGGCTAGTGAAAAACTGTTTTTT	CASSREGQGASEKLFF